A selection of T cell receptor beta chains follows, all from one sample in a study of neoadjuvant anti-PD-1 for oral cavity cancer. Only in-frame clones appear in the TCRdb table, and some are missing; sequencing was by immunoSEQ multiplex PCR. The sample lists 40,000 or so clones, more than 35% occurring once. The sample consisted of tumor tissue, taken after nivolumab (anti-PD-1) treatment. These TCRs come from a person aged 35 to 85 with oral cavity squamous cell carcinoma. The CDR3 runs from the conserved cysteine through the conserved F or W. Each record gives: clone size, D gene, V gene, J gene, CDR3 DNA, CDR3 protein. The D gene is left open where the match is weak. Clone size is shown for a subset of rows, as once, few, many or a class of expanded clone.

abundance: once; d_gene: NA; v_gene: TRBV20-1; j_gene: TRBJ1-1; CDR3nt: TGCAGTGCACGCGACGCCCCTGAAGCTTTCTTT; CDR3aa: CSARDAPEAFF
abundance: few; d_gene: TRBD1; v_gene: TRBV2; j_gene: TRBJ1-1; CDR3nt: TGTGCCAGCAGTGAGCAGCAGGGGGTCGGAACTGAAGCTTTCTTT; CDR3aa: CASSEQQGVGTEAFF
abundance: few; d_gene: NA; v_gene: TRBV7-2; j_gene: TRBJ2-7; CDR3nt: TGTGCCAGCAGCATCCCTCCGGGCAGGCCTGAGTACTTC; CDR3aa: CASSIPPGRPEYF
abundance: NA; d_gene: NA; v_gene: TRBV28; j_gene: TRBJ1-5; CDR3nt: TGTGCCAGCAGGCCCGGGCCTAATCAGCCCCAGCATTTT; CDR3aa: CASRPGPNQPQHF
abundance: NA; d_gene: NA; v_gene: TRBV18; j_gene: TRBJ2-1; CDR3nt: TGTGCCAGCTCCGGGCAGGGTTACAATGAGCAGTTCTTC; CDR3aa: CASSGQGYNEQFF
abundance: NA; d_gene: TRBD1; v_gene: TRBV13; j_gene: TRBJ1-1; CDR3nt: TGTGCCAGCAGCTTGTACCGGGACAGGGGGACTGAAGCTTTCTTT; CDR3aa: CASSLYRDRGTEAFF
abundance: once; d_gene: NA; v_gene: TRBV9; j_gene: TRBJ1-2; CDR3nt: TGTGCCAGCAGCGTAGGGGCAGGAGCTCTCTATGGCTACACCTTC; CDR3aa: CASSVGAGALYGYTF
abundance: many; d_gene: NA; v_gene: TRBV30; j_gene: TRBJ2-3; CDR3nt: TGTGCCTGGAGTTGGTCAGGCCCCACAGATACGCAGTATTTT; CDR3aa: CAWSWSGPTDTQYF
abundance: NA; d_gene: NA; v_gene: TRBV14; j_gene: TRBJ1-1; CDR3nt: TGTGCCAGCAGTCTGGGGACTGAAGCTTTCTTT; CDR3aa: CASSLGTEAFF
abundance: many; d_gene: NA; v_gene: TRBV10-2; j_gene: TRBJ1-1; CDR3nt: TGCGCCAGCAGTCCTGGACGAATTATGAACACTGAAGCTTTCTTT; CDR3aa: CASSPGRIMNTEAFF
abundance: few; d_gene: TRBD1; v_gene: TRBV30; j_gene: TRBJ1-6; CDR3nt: TGTGCCTGGAGTGGGAGGGACAGGGCCCTTGGTTCACCCCTCCACTTT; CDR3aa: CAWSGRDRALGSPLHF
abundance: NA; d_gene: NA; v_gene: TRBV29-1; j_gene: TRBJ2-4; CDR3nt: TGCAGCGTGGAGTCGGGCCTAGCCAAAAACATTCAGTACTTC; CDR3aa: CSVESGLAKNIQYF
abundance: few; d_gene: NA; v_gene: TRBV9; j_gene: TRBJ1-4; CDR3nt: TGTGCCAGCAGCGTAACGGTTGGGAATGAAAAACTGTTTTTT; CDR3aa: CASSVTVGNEKLFF
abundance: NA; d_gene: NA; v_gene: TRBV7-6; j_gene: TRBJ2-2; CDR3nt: TGTGCCAGCAGCTTAGATGCCTTAATCGGGGAGCTGTTTTTT; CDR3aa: CASSLDALIGELFF
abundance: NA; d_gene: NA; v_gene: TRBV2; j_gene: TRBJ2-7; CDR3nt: TGTGCCAGCAACCGACCGGGTTCCTACGAGCAGTACTTC; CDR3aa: CASNRPGSYEQYF
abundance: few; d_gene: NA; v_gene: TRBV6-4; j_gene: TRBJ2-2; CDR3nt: TGTGCCAGCAGTGCTGAACAGGGCGACTTCGGGGAGCTGTTTTTT; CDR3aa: CASSAEQGDFGELFF
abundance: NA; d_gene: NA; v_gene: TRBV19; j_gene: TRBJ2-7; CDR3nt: TGTGCCAGTAGTATAGCCCCGGTCTACGAGCAGTACTTC; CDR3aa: CASSIAPVYEQYF
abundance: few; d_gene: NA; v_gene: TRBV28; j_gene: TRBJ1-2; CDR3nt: TGTGCCAGCTTCAGGCAGCCCTATGGCTACACCTTC; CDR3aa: CASFRQPYGYTF
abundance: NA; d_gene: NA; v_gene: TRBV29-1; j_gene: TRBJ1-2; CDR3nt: TGCAGCGTTCTACAGGGCTACTATGGCTACACCTTC; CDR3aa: CSVLQGYYGYTF
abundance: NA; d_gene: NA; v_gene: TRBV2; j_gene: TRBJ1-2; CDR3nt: TGTGCCAGCAGTGGTACAGGGCGATATTATGGCTACACCTTC; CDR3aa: CASSGTGRYYGYTF
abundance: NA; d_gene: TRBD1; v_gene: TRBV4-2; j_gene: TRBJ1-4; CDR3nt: TGTGCCAGCAGCCAAGGTCAGGGGGATAATGAAAAACTGTTTTTT; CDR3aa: CASSQGQGDNEKLFF
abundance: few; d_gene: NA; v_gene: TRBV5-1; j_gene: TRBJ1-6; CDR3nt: TGCGCCAGCAGCTTTACAGACTCATTTAATTCACCCCTCCACTTT; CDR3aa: CASSFTDSFNSPLHF
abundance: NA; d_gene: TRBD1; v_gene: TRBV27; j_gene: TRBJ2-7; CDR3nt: TGTGCCAGCAGACTTACAGGGGTCGAGTTCGAGCAGTACTTC; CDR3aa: CASRLTGVEFEQYF
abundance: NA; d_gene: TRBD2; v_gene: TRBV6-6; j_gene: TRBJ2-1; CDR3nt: TGTGCCAGCAGTCCCCGGACTAGCGGCAATGAGCAGTTCTTC; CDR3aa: CASSPRTSGNEQFF
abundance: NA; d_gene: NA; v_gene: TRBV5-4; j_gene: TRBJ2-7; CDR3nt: TGTGCCAGCAGCCTGCAGCGTGGGGCTGCCTACGAGCAGTACTTC; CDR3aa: CASSLQRGAAYEQYF
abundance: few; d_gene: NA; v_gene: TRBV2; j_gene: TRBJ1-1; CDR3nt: TGTGCCAGCAGTCCCCAGGTTAACACTGAAGCTTTCTTT; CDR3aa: CASSPQVNTEAFF
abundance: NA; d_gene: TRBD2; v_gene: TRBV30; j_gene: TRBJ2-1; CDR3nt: TGTGCCTGGAGTGTAATTGCGGGAGGCTACAATGAGCAGTTCTTC; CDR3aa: CAWSVIAGGYNEQFF
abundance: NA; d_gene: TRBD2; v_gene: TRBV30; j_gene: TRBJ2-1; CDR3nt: TGTGCCTGGAGTAGACTAGCGGGGGGCACGAATGAGCAGTTCTTC; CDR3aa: CAWSRLAGGTNEQFF
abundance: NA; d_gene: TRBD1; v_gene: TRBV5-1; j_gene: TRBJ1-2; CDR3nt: TGCGCCAGCAGCTTGCGACAGGGGGCTTGGAGTGGCTACACCTTC; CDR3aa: CASSLRQGAWSGYTF
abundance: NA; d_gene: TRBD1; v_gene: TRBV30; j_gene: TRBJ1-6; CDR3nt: TGTGCCTCCGACAGAACAGGGGGTTCACCCCTCCACTTT; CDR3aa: CASDRTGGSPLHF
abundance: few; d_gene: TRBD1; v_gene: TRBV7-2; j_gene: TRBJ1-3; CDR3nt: TGTGCCAGCAGCTTAAAAGGTGTACAGGGGCTATCTGGAAACACCATATATTTT; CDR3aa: CASSLKGVQGLSGNTIYF
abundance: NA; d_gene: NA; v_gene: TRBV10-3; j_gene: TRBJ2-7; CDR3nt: TGTGCCATCAGTGAGTTGTCTAGCTACGAGCAGTACTTC; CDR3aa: CAISELSSYEQYF
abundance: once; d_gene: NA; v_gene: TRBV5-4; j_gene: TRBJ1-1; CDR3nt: TGTGCCAGCAGCTTCCACGCGACTGAAGCTTTCTTT; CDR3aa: CASSFHATEAFF
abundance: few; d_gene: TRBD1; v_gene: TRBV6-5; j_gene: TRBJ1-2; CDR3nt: TGTGCCAGCAGTAGGACAGGGGCGATTACGTGGGGCTACACCTTC; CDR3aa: CASSRTGAITWGYTF
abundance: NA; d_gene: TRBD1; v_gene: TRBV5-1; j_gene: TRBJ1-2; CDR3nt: TGCGCCAGCAGGGGGACAGGTGGCTACACCTTC; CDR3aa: CASRGTGGYTF
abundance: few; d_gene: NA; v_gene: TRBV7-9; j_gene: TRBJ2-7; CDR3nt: TGTGCCAGCAGCTTATGGGGGAACGACGAGCAGTACTTC; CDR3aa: CASSLWGNDEQYF
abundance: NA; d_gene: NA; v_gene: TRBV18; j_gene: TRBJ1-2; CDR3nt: TGTGCCAGCTCCCCTTATGGGGACGACTATGGCTACACCTTC; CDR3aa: CASSPYGDDYGYTF
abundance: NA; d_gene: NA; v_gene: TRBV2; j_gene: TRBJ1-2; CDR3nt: TGTGCCAGCAGTGGGGCCGGGTATGGCTACACCTTC; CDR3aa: CASSGAGYGYTF
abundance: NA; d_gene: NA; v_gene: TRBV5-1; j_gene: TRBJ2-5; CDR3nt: TGCGCCAGTCGAGACACTAACGAAGAGACCCAGTACTTC; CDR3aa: CASRDTNEETQYF
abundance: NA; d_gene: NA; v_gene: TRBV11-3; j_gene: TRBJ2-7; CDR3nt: TGTGCCAGCAGCTTAGTTTCCGGGAACGAGCAGTACTTC; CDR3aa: CASSLVSGNEQYF
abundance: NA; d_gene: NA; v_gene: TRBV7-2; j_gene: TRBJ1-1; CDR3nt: TGTGCCAGCAGCTTAAACAGCCAGAACACTGAAGCTTTCTTT; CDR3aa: CASSLNSQNTEAFF
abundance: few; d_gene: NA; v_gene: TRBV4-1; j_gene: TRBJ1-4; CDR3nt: TGCGCCAGCAGCCAGCTCTACGTCCTTCGTGAAAAACTGTTTTTT; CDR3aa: CASSQLYVLREKLFF
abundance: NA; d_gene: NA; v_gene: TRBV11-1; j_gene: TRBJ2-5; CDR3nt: TGTGCCAGCAGCCCCAGACGGAAGTTTTTGGAGACCCAGTACTTC; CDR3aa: CASSPRRKFLETQYF
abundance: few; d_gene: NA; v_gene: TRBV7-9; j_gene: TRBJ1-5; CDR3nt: TGTGCCAGCAGCAGAGGGACCCCCTATAGCAATCAGCCCCAGCATTTT; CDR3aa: CASSRGTPYSNQPQHF
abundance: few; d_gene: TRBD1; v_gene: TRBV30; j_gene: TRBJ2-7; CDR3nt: TGTGCCTGGGACGTAAACAGGGGGGAGCAGTACTTC; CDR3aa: CAWDVNRGEQYF
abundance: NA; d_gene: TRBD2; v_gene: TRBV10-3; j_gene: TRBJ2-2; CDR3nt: TGTGCCATCAGAGCTAGCGGGATTGGAACCGGGGAGCTGTTTTTT; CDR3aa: CAIRASGIGTGELFF
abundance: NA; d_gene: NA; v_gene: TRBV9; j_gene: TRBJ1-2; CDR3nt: TGTGCCAGCAGCGTAGCAGGGTATGGCTACACCTTC; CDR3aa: CASSVAGYGYTF
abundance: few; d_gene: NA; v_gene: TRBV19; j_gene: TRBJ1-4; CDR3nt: TGTGCCAGTAGCTCGTTGGTTATGCCAACTAATGAAAAACTGTTTTTT; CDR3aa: CASSSLVMPTNEKLFF
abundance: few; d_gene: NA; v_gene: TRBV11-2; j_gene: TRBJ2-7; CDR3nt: TGTGCCAGCAGCCAAGGTAGCGGTCCTGGGTACGAGCAGTACTTC; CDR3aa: CASSQGSGPGYEQYF
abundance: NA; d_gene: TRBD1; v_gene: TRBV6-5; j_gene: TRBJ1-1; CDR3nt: TGTGCCAGCAGTTTGGACAGGGGAAGAGCTTTCTTT; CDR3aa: CASSLDRGRAFF
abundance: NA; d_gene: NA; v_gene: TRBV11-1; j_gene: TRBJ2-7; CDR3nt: TGTGCCAGCAGCCCCCACGTGGGCGGCACCTACGAGCAGTACTTC; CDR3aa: CASSPHVGGTYEQYF
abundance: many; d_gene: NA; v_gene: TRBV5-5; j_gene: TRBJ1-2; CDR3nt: TGTGCCAGCAGCTTGAAGAGGGCGCGGGACTATGGCTACACCTTC; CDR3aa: CASSLKRARDYGYTF
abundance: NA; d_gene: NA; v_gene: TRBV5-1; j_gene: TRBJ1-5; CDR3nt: TGCGCCAGCAGCTTGGGCCCAACAGGGCGCAATCAGCCCCAGCATTTT; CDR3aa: CASSLGPTGRNQPQHF
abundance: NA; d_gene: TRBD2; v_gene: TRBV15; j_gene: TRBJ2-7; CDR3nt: TGTGCCACTGCACAGCGGGAGGCGGGAGATATCTACGAGCAGTACTTC; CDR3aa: CATAQREAGDIYEQYF
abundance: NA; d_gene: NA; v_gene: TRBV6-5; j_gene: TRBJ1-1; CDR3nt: TGTGCCAGCAGTTCCCCGACAGGGAACACTGAAGCTTTCTTT; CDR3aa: CASSSPTGNTEAFF